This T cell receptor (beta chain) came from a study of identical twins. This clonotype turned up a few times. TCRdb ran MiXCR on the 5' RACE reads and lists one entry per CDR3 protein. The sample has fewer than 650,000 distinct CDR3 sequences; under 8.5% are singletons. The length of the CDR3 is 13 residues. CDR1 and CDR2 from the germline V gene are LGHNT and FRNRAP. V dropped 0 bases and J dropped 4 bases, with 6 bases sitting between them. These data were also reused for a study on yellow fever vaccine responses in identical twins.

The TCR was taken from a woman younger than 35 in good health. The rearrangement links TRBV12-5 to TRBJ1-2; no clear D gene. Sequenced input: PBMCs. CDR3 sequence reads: CASGLVMGYGYTF. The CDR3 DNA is TGTGCTAGTGGTTTGGTAATGGGCTATGGCTACACCTTC.